The 7 T cell receptor beta chains in this list originate from one sample, sequenced in a study of CD8 T cells in Susac syndrome. RNA, at 0.5 to 1 ug, was reverse transcribed with random hexamers. TCRdb reprocessed the immunoSEQ multiplex PCR reads via MiXCR and lists one record per CDR3 protein. This sample has 350,000 to 550,000 distinct CDR3 sequences, with approximately 85% found just once. Sequencing used CD8+ T cells from PBMCs. These receptors were collected from a human donor with multiple sclerosis.

The rearrangement joins TRBV28 to TRBJ2-5; no clear D gene. The germline CDR1 and CDR2 sequences are MDHEN and SYDVKM. CDR3 length: 10 amino acids. The V gene lost 7 bases and the J gene lost 5 bases, with 5 bases spanning the gap. CDR3 DNA: TGTGCCAGCATGGGGGAGACCCAGTACTTC. It is translated as CASMGETQYF.

V is TRBV5-4 and J is TRBJ1-5; perhaps TRBD1 as D (5 bases). The CDR3 runs 14 residues. CDR1 is SGHNT, CDR2 YYREEE, per germline (reference sequence). Trimming left V 5 bases short and J 4 bases short, with 13 bases between. The chain's CDR3 is CASSNDRVNQPQHF. CDR3 nucleotide sequence: TGTGCCAGCAGTAACGACAGAGTTAATCAGCCCCAGCATTTT.

The V gene is TRBV12-3 or TRBV12-4, the J gene TRBJ2-6; D is undetermined. This CDR3 contains 15 residues. V was pared by 5 bases and J by 3 bases, with 11 bases between. CDR3 amino acids: CASSLRTGGANVLTF. In nucleotides, the CDR3 is TGTGCCAGCAGTCTTCGAACGGGTGGGGCCAACGTCCTGACTTTC.

The J gene is TRBJ2-3, the V gene TRBV3-1; no clear D gene. Germline V lookup: CDR1 LGHDT, CDR2 YNNKEL (reference sequence). The CDR3 totals 15 residues. Trimming took off 7 bases at V and 5 bases at J, with 19 bases between the two ends. The CDR3 region is CASTSQGTFGDTQYF. CDR3 DNA sequence: TGTGCCAGCACCAGCCAAGGTACTTTTGGAGATACGCAGTATTTT.

The genes are TRBV11-2 and TRBJ1-1, with 8 bases that match TRBD1. The CDR3 runs to 14 residues. Per the germline V gene, CDR1 is SGHAT and CDR2 is FQNNGV. With 5 bases clipped from V and 4 bases from J, the junction kept 6 bases outside the gene matches. For the CDR3, the DNA is TGTGCCAGCAGCCGGACAGGGTCAGGCACTGAAGCTTTCTTT. This encodes CASSRTGSGTEAFF.

The CDR3 protein is CASSLELAGNTEAFF. As DNA, the CDR3 is TGCGCCAGCAGCTTGGAATTGGCGGGGAACACTGAAGCTTTCTTT. The chain links TRBV5-1 to TRBJ1-1; no firm D call. The CDR3 spans 15 residues. Germline CDR1 and CDR2: SGHRS and YFSETQ. Trimming pared 0 bases from V and 1 base from J, leaving 10 bases between.

The V gene is TRBV11-2, the J gene TRBJ2-5; TRBD1 might be the D (6 bases). V gave up 3 bases and J gave up 1 base, with 15 bases separating them. This CDR3 spans 16 amino acids. Per germline, CDR1 SGHAT and CDR2 FQNNGV. CDR3 DNA: TGTGCCAGCAGCTTCTGGACGGGGACATTCCAAGAGACCCAGTACTTC. It translates to CASSFWTGTFQETQYF.